This entry is about one T cell receptor (beta chain). Its antigen remains unknown. This sample was taken from a study of OX40 agonist ivuxolimab in advanced cancers. About the study: The patients received ivuxolimab by intravenous route every 2 weeks at 0.01 to 10 mg/kg.

Clones were sequenced by immunoSEQ multiplex PCR, and TCRdb holds only the in-frame ones, with some missing. Here the sample spans around 35,000 clones, approximately 92% being singletons. The CDR3 extends over 15 amino acids. The trim removed 5 bases at V and 3 bases at J, leaving 7 bases unmatched. From germline, CDR1 is MNHEY and CDR2 SVGAGI. Study-wide findings and caveats: Some of the nonresponding patients also showed low levels of normalized T-cell clonal expansion. At 0.1 to 3.0 mg/kg, clonal expansion of CD4+ and CD8+ blood T cells had occurred by week 6.

This clonotype was obtained from an adult with an advanced solid tumor such as melanoma, head and neck, liver or kidney cancer. The input for sequencing was CD4+ or CD8+ T cells sorted from blood, taken in a trial of the OX40 agonist ivuxolimab. The chain uses TRBV6-5 and TRBJ2-7; 10 bases align to TRBD2. CDR3 DNA: TGTGCCAGCAGTCCGGTAGCGGGAGGTTTCTACGAGCAGTACTTC. Encoded protein: CASSPVAGGFYEQYF.